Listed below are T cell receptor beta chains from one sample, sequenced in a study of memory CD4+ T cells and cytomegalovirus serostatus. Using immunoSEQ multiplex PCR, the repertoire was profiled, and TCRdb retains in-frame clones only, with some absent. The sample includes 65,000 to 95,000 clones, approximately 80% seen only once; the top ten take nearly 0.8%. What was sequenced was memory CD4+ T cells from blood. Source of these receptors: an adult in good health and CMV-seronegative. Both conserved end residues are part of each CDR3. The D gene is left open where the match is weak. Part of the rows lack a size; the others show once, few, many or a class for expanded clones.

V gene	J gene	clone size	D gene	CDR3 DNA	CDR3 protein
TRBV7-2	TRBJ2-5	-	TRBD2	TGTGCCAGCAGCTTCGTCCCTGGGGGGGAAGAGACCCAGTACTTC	CASSFVPGGEETQYF
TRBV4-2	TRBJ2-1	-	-	TGTGCCAGCAGCCAAGCCGGCCCTAATGAGCAGTTCTTC	CASSQAGPNEQFF
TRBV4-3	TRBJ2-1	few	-	TGCGCCAGCAGCCAAGTATACGGGGGTTACAATGAGCAGTTCTTC	CASSQVYGGYNEQFF
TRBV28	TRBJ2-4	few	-	TGTGCCAGCAGGGGGCCGTCTAACATTCAGTACTTC	CASRGPSNIQYF
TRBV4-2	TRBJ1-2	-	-	TGTGCCAGCAGCCAAGGCCCGGGGGAGGCCTATGGCTACACCTTC	CASSQGPGEAYGYTF
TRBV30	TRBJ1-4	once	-	TGTGCCTGGGGGGGTTTGGGGGAAAAACTGTTTTTT	CAWGGLGEKLFF
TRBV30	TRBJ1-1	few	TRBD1	TGTGCCCTGACAGGGGGTGGGAGCACTGAAGCTTTCTTT	CALTGGGSTEAFF
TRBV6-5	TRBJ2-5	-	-	TGTGCCAGCAAAAGCGGGCCCTCTGTGACCCAGTACTTC	CASKSGPSVTQYF
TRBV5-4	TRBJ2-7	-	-	TGTGCCAGCAGCCAACAGACAGGAAGCTCCTACGAGCAGTACTTC	CASSQQTGSSYEQYF
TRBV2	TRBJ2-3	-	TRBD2	TGTGCCAGCAGTGAAGCCCCCCCCATGCGGGGGGGCACAGATACGCAGTATTTT	CASSEAPPMRGGTDTQYF
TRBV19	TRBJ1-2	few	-	TGTGCCAGTAGTCCGGACGGGGACTATGGCTACACCTTC	CASSPDGDYGYTF
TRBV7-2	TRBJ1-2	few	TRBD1	TGTGCCAGCAGCTCCGGGACAGGGTCTCTCGTCCTCGGCTACACCTTC	CASSSGTGSLVLGYTF
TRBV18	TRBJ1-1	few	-	TGTGCCAGCTCACCTGGAAACGGGGCACTTGAAGCTTTCTTT	CASSPGNGALEAFF
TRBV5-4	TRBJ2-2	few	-	TGTGCCAGCAGCTTTGGACAGAACACCGGGGAGCTGTTTTTT	CASSFGQNTGELFF
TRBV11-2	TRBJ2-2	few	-	TGTGCCAGCTCCGACGACTTTAACACCGGGGAGCTGTTTTTT	CASSDDFNTGELFF
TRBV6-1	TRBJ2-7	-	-	TGTGCCAGCAGTGATAGAAAGGCAGGGAACTACGAGCAGTACTTC	CASSDRKAGNYEQYF
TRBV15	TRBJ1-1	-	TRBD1	TGTGCCACCAGCACCAAGGACAGGGGGCACACTGAAGCTTTCTTT	CATSTKDRGHTEAFF
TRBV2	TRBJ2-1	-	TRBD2	TGTGCCAGCAGCCCCATGGGAGCGGGGGCGTTCAATGAGCAGTTCTTC	CASSPMGAGAFNEQFF
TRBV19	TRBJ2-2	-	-	TGTGCCAGTAGTATTGTCTCCAACACCGGGGAGCTGTTTTTT	CASSIVSNTGELFF
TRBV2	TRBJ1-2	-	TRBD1	TGTGCCAGCAGTCTTAAGACAGGGCCACTTGGCTACACCTTC	CASSLKTGPLGYTF
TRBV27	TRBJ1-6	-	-	TGTGCCAGCAGGCAGGGACCGTTTAATTCACCCCTCCACTTT	CASRQGPFNSPLHF
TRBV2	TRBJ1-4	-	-	TGTGCCAGCAGTGAAGTACAGTATAATGAAAAACTGTTTTTT	CASSEVQYNEKLFF
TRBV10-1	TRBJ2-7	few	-	TGCGCCAGCTCTCTATACGAGCAGTACTTC	CASSLYEQYF
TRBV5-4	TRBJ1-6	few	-	TGTGCCAGCAGCCTGGACTCGGCATCTTCACCCCTCCACTTT	CASSLDSASSPLHF
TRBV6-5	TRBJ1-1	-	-	TGTGCCAGCAGTTACCTTAGACACACTGAAGCTTTCTTT	CASSYLRHTEAFF